The clone carrying this TCR beta chain was observed many times. Antigen unknown. This sample is part of a study of response to subunit inactivated influenza vaccine. Regarding the study as a whole: Authors suggested seasonal influenza vaccinations each recruit few new T cells.

MiXCR was run by TCRdb on the RT-PCR reads, yielding one entry per CDR3 protein. The data hold 500,000 to 550,000 distinct CDR3 sequences, with approximately 7.2% observed a single time. V lost 5 bases and J lost 10, with 15 bases in between. Germline V gene lookup returns CDR1 PRHDT and CDR2 FYEKMQ (reference sequence). The CDR3 is 13 residues long. The sequence came from a man aged 50-75 years who received an inactivated influenza vaccine. Sequenced here: PBMCs from blood, sampled roughly 24 months after vaccination. The V gene is TRBV13, the J gene TRBJ2-1; D remains ambiguous. CDR3 bases: TGTGCCAGCAGCCCAGAGACGGTTTGGGAGCAGTTCTTC. This translates into CASSPETVWEQFF.